A single sample is the source of the 17 T cell receptor beta chains below, sequenced in a study of shared clonotypes between healthy human individuals. CD8 cells regarded as naive lacked CD45RO, were positively chosen for CCR7, and omitted terminally differentiated effector memory CD45RA+ cells. Sequencing used immunoSEQ multiplex PCR; TCRdb keeps in-frame clones, though not all of them. The table records about 2 million clones, about 95% of them present only once. The sample taken for sequencing was naive CD8+ T cells sorted from blood. These receptors came from a man aged 18-30 years in good health.

The chain combines TRBV7-6 with TRBJ2-3; D uncertain. Trimming stripped 0 bases from V and 4 bases from J, with 8 bases between. The CDR3 is 14 amino acids. From germline, CDR1 is SGHVS and CDR2 FNYEAQ. The CDR3 region is CASSLAPGPDTQYF. CDR3 in DNA: TGTGCCAGCAGCTTAGCCCCTGGACCAGATACGCAGTATTTT.

The J gene is TRBJ2-1, the V gene TRBV4-3; 8 positions match TRBD2. Germline assignment: CDR1 LGHNA and CDR2 YSLEER. This CDR3 has 16 amino acids. The trim removed 0 bases at V and 10 bases at J, leaving 11 bases unmatched. As DNA, the CDR3 is TGCGCCAGCAGCCAAGATTTAGCGGGGCCAGGTACGGAGCAGTTCTTC. This sequence encodes CASSQDLAGPGTEQFF.

The chain uses TRBV4-1 and TRBJ1-5; D uncertain. This CDR3 region has 16 residues. Germline CDR1 MGHRA, CDR2 YSYEKL. Trimming shortened V by 0 bases and J by 0 bases, and 9 bases separated the two germline ends. The CDR3 loop reads CASSQEHSYSNQPQHF. Here the CDR3 DNA reads TGCGCCAGCAGCCAAGAACACAGCTATAGCAATCAGCCCCAGCATTTT.

The CDR3 DNA is TGTGCCAGCAGGTTGATAGGGGACTATGGCTACACCTTC. Translated: CASRLIGDYGYTF. The chain carries TRBV5-6 and TRBJ1-2; maybe TRBD1 (5 bases). Trimming pared 5 bases from V and 3 bases from J, leaving 11 bases between. The CDR3 contains 13 residues. Germline lookup yields CDR1 SGHDT and CDR2 YYEEEE. The variable domain in full, with the rest retrieved from reference TRBV5-6 and TRBJ1-2, is DAGVTQSPTHLIKTRGQQVTLRCSPKSGHDTVSWYQQALGQGPQFIFQYYEEEERQRGNFPDRFSGHQFPNYSSELNVNALLLGDSALYLCASRLIGDYGYTFGSGTRLTVV.

CDR3 amino acids: CARSFQCGGAQYF. DNA of the CDR3: TGTGCCAGAAGCTTTCAATGTGGGGGGGCGCAGTACTTC. The chain uses TRBV5-3 and TRBJ2-7; weak D call: TRBD2 (7 bases). TRBV5-3 is an ORF for which the function is uncertain. The V and J ends lost 2 bases and 9 bases respectively, with 15 bases between them. There are 13 residues in the CDR3.

The rearrangement uses TRBV7-9 and TRBJ1-1; 8 nucleotides align to TRBD1. Germline V gene sequence: CDR1 SEHNR, CDR2 FQNEAQ (reference sequence). The V segment lost 5 bases and the J segment 0 bases; nucleotides outside the gene matches: 8. The CDR3 is made up of 16 amino acids. CDR3 sequence (DNA): TGTGCCAGCAGCCCCACCGGGACAGGAATGAACACTGAAGCTTTCTTT. As protein: CASSPTGTGMNTEAFF.

A note on this clone: Within the sample, other DNA sequences also encode this same CDR3. The chain recombines TRBV5-4 with TRBJ1-1, with D hard to call. The CDR3 runs to 13 residues. V lost 0 bases, J lost 3 bases, and 6 bases lay in between. From germline, CDR1 is SGHNT and CDR2 YYREEE (reference sequence). The CDR3 spells CASSLVGDTEAFF. DNA for the CDR3: TGTGCCAGCAGCTTGGTCGGAGACACTGAAGCTTTCTTT.

A few counts support this clone. The chain couples TRBV6-1 to TRBJ2-7; a possible D gene is TRBD2 (5 bases). Germline CDR1 reads MNHNS; CDR2 reads SASEGT. The germline V and J ends were trimmed by 6 bases and 0 bases, with 9 bases remaining between them. CDR3 size: 13 residues. CDR3 bases: TGTGCCAGCAGCGGGGTATACTCCTACGAGCAGTACTTC. Protein sequence: CASSGVYSYEQYF.

The chain employs TRBV6-6 and TRBJ1-2; D remains unclear. The CDR3 is 11 residues long. Between the trimmed V and J ends, which lost 5 bases and 10 bases, there was a span of 11 bases. Germline assignment: CDR1 MNHNY and CDR2 SVGAGI (reference sequence). The CDR3 region has the DNA TGTGCCAGCAGTACGGCGCTAGACTACACCTTC. Translated: CASSTALDYTF.

This rearrangement joins TRBV5-1 to TRBJ2-7, with 11 positions matching TRBD2. This CDR3 is built from 18 residues. Germline values: CDR1 SGHRS, CDR2 YFSETQ. Trimming cost V 4 bases and J 0 bases; bases outside gene matches: 12. The CDR3 DNA reads TGCGCCAGCAGCCTCGGGCTAGCGGGGGGTCAAAGCTCCTACGAGCAGTACTTC. This encodes CASSLGLAGGQSSYEQYF.

The V gene is TRBV9, the J gene TRBJ2-1; 10 bases map to TRBD1. With V trimmed by 3 bases and J by 10 bases, 10 bases remained unmatched. Germline V lookup: CDR1 SGDLS, CDR2 YYNGEE. The CDR3 has 15 residues. Here the CDR3 DNA reads TGTGCCAGCAGCGCTGGGACAGGGGCCTCAAGGGAGCAGTTCTTC. It yields the protein CASSAGTGASREQFF.

The V gene is TRBV13, the J gene TRBJ2-7; D is unresolved. The germline CDR1 and CDR2 sequences are PRHDT and FYEKMQ (reference sequence). V was pared by 5 bases and J by 4 bases, with 6 bases between. The CDR3 contains 11 residues. CDR3 in amino acids: CASSDQYEQYF. For the CDR3, the DNA is TGTGCCAGCAGCGACCAATACGAGCAGTACTTC. Combining the CDR3 with reference TRBV13 and TRBJ2-7 gives the whole variable domain AAGVIQSPRHLIKEKRETATLKCYPIPRHDTVYWYQQGPGQDPQFLISFYEKMQSDKGSIPDRFSAQQFSDYHSELNMSSLELGDSALYFCASSDQYEQYFGPGTRLTVT.

The chain recombines TRBV7-6 with TRBJ2-7; D is uncertain. Germline CDR1 is SGHVS and CDR2 is FNYEAQ. The CDR3 totals 13 residues. V dropped 5 bases and J dropped 5 bases, with 13 bases sitting between them. CDR3 sequence (DNA): TGTGCCAGCAGCCTAGAAGGGTCGGACGAGCAGTACTTC. Its protein product is CASSLEGSDEQYF.

The rearrangement joins TRBV15 to TRBJ2-3, with 7 bases that match TRBD1. The CDR3 runs 15 residues. V shed 5 bases, J shed 3 bases, and the junction held 8 bases outside the gene matches. Germline CDR1 is LNHNV and CDR2 is YYDKDF (reference sequence). The CDR3 spells CATSPGQLGTDTQYF. CDR3 nucleotide sequence: TGTGCCACCAGCCCGGGACAGCTGGGGACAGATACGCAGTATTTT.

The chain recombines TRBV7-2 with TRBJ2-7, with D possibly matching TRBD2 (6 bases). The germline gives CDR1 SGHTA, CDR2 FQGNSA. The germline V and J ends were trimmed by 5 bases and 0 bases, with 14 bases remaining between them. The CDR3 runs to 15 residues. DNA for the CDR3: TGTGCCAGCAGCCGCGGGAAGCTCTACTCCTACGAGCAGTACTTC. It is translated as CASSRGKLYSYEQYF.

Regarding this clone: This could be a read error, since a much larger clone is one nucleotide away. This sample also contains other DNA sequences that code for the same CDR3. The chain links TRBV5-6 to TRBJ1-1; maybe TRBD1 (5 bases). Per germline, CDR1 SGHDT and CDR2 YYEEEE. The CDR3 covers 13 residues. Trimming took off 4 bases at V and 0 bases at J, with 7 bases between the two ends. Here the CDR3 reads CASSLTVNTEAFF. CDR3 nucleotides: TGTGCCAGCAGCCTGACAGTGAACACTGAAGCTTTCTTT.

This sequence joins TRBV7-9 and TRBJ2-1; the D gene is possibly TRBD2 (5 bases). Germline CDR1 reads SEHNR; CDR2 reads FQNEAQ (reference sequence). V was shortened by 4 bases and J by 6 bases, with 19 bases between the two germline ends. This CDR3 region has 16 residues. DNA of the CDR3: TGTGCCAGCAGCTCGGAGGACCTCCCTGAACGCAATGAGCAGTTCTTC. Translated: CASSSEDLPERNEQFF.